Shown below are 22 T cell receptor beta chains from a single sample sequenced in a study of T cell changes during pregnancy in multiple sclerosis. Assay used: immunoSEQ multiplex PCR; TCRdb lists only in-frame clones, some missing. The table includes tens of thousands of clones, less than 95% detected once. This sample comprised CD4+ T cells from peripheral blood mononuclear cells, obtained in the third trimester of pregnancy. Every receptor here comes from a female donor with multiple sclerosis, enrolled in a pregnancy study.

For the CDR3, the DNA is TGTGCCAGCAGTTTATTGGGACAGGGCGTTGAAAAACTGTTTTTT. It translates to CASSLLGQGVEKLFF. The rearrangement uses TRBV27 and TRBJ1-4, with 9 bases fitting TRBD1. V gave up 1 base and J gave up 7 bases; unmatched junction bases: 4. The CDR3 loop spans 15 amino acids. The germline V gene has CDR1 MNHEY and CDR2 SMNVEV (reference sequence).

This sequence joins TRBV30 and TRBJ2-1, with TRBD1 identical over 8 bases. CDR3 length: 15 residues. With 5 bases clipped from V and 7 bases from J, the junction kept 13 bases outside the gene matches. Germline CDR1 is GTSNPN and CDR2 is SVGIG (reference sequence). For the CDR3, the DNA is TGTGCCTGGGCAAGACAGGACAGGGTACGAAATGAGCAGTTCTTC. This codes for CAWARQDRVRNEQFF.

This clone appeared a single time. The chain joins TRBV18 to TRBJ2-5; D possibly corresponds to TRBD2 (5 bases). The CDR3 is 17 residues long. Trimming stripped 4 bases from V and 2 bases from J, with 20 bases between. Per germline, CDR1 KGHSH and CDR2 LQKENI. DNA of the CDR3: TGTGCCAGCTCACTACTGAGGGCAGCAAATACGCAAGAGACCCAGTACTTC. Translating it yields CASSLLRAANTQETQYF.

The V call is TRBV5-5, the J call TRBJ1-3, with 7 nucleotides matching TRBD1. Germline V gene sequence: CDR1 SGHKS, CDR2 YYEKEE (reference sequence). The CDR3 runs 16 residues. V shed 3 bases, J shed 2 bases, and the junction held 8 bases outside the gene matches. The CDR3 loop is CASSWAEGATGNTIYF. The CDR3 DNA is TGTGCCAGCAGCTGGGCGGAGGGGGCCACTGGAAACACCATATATTTT.

The chain carries TRBV6-1 and TRBJ2-3, with 11 bases matching TRBD2. Germline V gives CDR1 MNHNS, CDR2 SASEGT. V lost 6 bases and J lost 2; bases outside the gene matches: 4. The CDR3 has 15 residues. The CDR3 nucleotides are TGTGCCAGCAGGATAGCGGGAGGGCCCACAGATACGCAGTATTTT. Protein sequence: CASRIAGGPTDTQYF.

The rearrangement joins TRBV5-1 to TRBJ2-3; 12 bases fit TRBD2. J gave up 4 bases and V 5 bases, and 8 bases lay outside the gene matches. The V gene's germline CDR1 is SGHRS and CDR2 YFSETQ. The CDR3 length is 16 residues. The CDR3 DNA reads TGCGCCAGCAGTTCAAGACTAGCGGGAGAGTCAGATACGCAGTATTTT. As protein: CASSSRLAGESDTQYF.

V and J are TRBV11-3 and TRBJ2-3; 8 bases are a match to TRBD2. CDR1 is SGHNT and CDR2 is YENEEA in the germline V gene. The junction had 14 bases not matched to a gene; V was cut back by 2 bases and J by 4 bases. CDR3 length: 18 residues. DNA for the CDR3: TGTGCCAGCAGCTTAATTCTGCTAAGCGGGAGTGGGGCAGATACGCAGTATTTT. This sequence encodes CASSLILLSGSGADTQYF.

The CDR3 here is CASRRTGELFF. The CDR3 nucleotides are TGTGCCAGCAGGAGGACCGGGGAGCTGTTTTTT. This chain joins TRBV2 and TRBJ2-2; D uncertain. CDR1 and CDR2 from the germline V gene are SNHLY and FYNNEI. The V end lost 6 bases, the J end lost 5 bases, and 4 bases lay between the germline ends. This CDR3 spans 11 amino acids.

This clone was recorded only once. This sequence joins TRBV5-4 and TRBJ1-2; possibly TRBD1 for D (5 bases). Germline loops: CDR1 SGHNT, CDR2 YYREEE (reference sequence). V was cut by 4 bases and J by 8 bases, with 18 bases left in between. CDR3 length equals 14 residues. This CDR3 reads CASSPTSLRGGYTF. The CDR3 DNA sequence: TGTGCCAGCAGCCCCACCTCACTTAGGGGAGGCTACACCTTC.

This chain joins TRBV7-9 and TRBJ1-1; 9 bases are shared with TRBD1. Germline CDR1 is SEHNR and CDR2 is FQNEAQ (reference sequence). V dropped 1 base and J dropped 6; count of bases not matched to a gene: 3. This CDR3 spans 14 amino acids. CDR3 amino acids: CASSLEGQGSEAFF. CDR3 DNA sequence: TGTGCCAGCAGCTTAGAGGGACAGGGTTCTGAAGCTTTCTTT.

This sequence joins TRBV30 and TRBJ2-7, with 7 bases identical to TRBD2. V shed 2 bases, J shed 2 bases, and the junction held 12 bases outside the gene matches. CDR1 and CDR2 (germline): GTSNPN, SVGIG (reference sequence). CDR3 size: 16 residues. The CDR3 DNA is TGTGCCTGGAGTATTTGGGGGGGAAATCGGCCCTACGAGCAGTACTTC. As protein: CAWSIWGGNRPYEQYF. Combining the CDR3 with reference TRBV30 and TRBJ2-7 gives the whole variable domain SQTIHQWPATLVQPVGSPLSLECTVEGTSNPNLYWYRQAAGRGLQLLFYSVGIGQISSEVPQNLSASRPQDRQFILSSKKLLLSDSGFYLCAWSIWGGNRPYEQYFGPGTRLTVT.

The chain has TRBV4-2 and TRBJ2-3; D gene ambiguous. Germline loops: CDR1 LGHNA, CDR2 YNFKEQ. V was clipped by 0 bases and J by 0 bases, with 16 bases between them. The CDR3 has 18 amino acids. CDR3 sequence: CASSQERGSVASTDTQYF. The DNA for the CDR3 is TGTGCCAGCAGCCAAGAGAGAGGATCGGTGGCGAGCACAGATACGCAGTATTTT.

This chain joins TRBV19 and TRBJ1-2; D is undetermined. Germline V gene lookup returns CDR1 LNHDA and CDR2 SQIVND (reference sequence). Trimming stripped 8 bases from V and 4 bases from J, with 17 bases between. The length of the CDR3 is 14 residues. This chain's CDR3 is CASQERADFYGYTF. The CDR3 bases are TGTGCCAGTCAAGAAAGAGCAGACTTCTATGGCTACACCTTC.

This chain links TRBV5-1 with TRBJ1-1, with D perhaps TRBD1 (5 bases). There are 14 residues in the CDR3. Germline CDR1 SGHRS, CDR2 YFSETQ. Between the trimmed V and J ends, which lost 7 bases and 4 bases, there was a span of 17 bases. CDR3 region: CASRGAVGSTEAFF. In DNA, the CDR3 is TGCGCCAGCCGTGGGGCCGTTGGGTCCACTGAAGCTTTCTTT.

This clone was detected once. This rearrangement joins TRBV5-4 to TRBJ2-7; maybe TRBD1 (5 bases). There are 15 residues in the CDR3. V was trimmed by 0 bases and J by 5 bases, leaving 15 bases between them. The germline V gene has CDR1 SGHNT and CDR2 YYREEE (reference sequence). CDR3 DNA: TGTGCCAGCAGCTTGGTTTCGTCAGGGTACAACGAGCAGTACTTC. It codes for CASSLVSSGYNEQYF.

V and J are TRBV4-3 and TRBJ2-1; 9 nucleotides line up with TRBD1. V trimming: 3 bases; J trimming: 2 bases; junction bases outside the gene matches: 2. This CDR3 has 15 residues. Germline loops: CDR1 LGHNA, CDR2 YSLEER. CDR3 nucleotides: TGCGCCAGCAGCCAGAGACAGGGGGCCTACAATGAGCAGTTCTTC. Protein sequence: CASSQRQGAYNEQFF.

The rearrangement links TRBV6-4 to TRBJ2-1, with 9 bases fitting TRBD2. Germline CDR1 MRHNA, CDR2 SNTAGT. J was trimmed by 3 bases and V by 4 bases; bases with no gene match: 7. CDR3 length: 16 residues. The CDR3 reads CASSGLAGVGYNEQFF. CDR3 DNA sequence: TGTGCCAGCAGTGGTTTAGCGGGAGTGGGCTACAATGAGCAGTTCTTC.

This clone was picked up one time. The chain recombines TRBV29-1 with TRBJ2-5, with 10 positions matching TRBD2. Germline values: CDR1 SQVTM, CDR2 ANQGSEA. CDR3 length: 13 residues. The junction had 7 bases not matched to a gene; V was cut back by 3 bases and J by 9 bases. This chain's CDR3 is CSVEGLAYVPQYF. The CDR3, as DNA: TGCAGCGTTGAGGGACTAGCGTATGTTCCCCAGTACTTC.

The rearrangement links TRBV5-4 to TRBJ1-3; 8 bases agree with TRBD1. The CDR3 has 13 residues. Germline assignment: CDR1 SGHNT and CDR2 YYREEE (reference sequence). Germline trimming cut 4 bases from V and 8 bases from J; bases unmatched to any gene: 5. Here the CDR3 DNA reads TGTGCCAGCAGCCCCGGACAGGGAGACACCATATATTTT. As protein: CASSPGQGDTIYF.

The genes are TRBV7-3 and TRBJ1-2; D is possibly TRBD1 (5 bases). V was cut by 4 bases and J by 6 bases, with 18 bases left in between. CDR1 and CDR2 from the germline V gene are SGHTA and FQGTGA. The CDR3 covers 15 residues. The CDR3 sequence: CASSSVWGRVDGYTF. CDR3 DNA: TGTGCCAGCAGCTCTGTTTGGGGCAGGGTCGATGGCTACACCTTC.

The chain recombines TRBV28 with TRBJ1-1, with D hard to call. V was trimmed by 2 bases and J by 6 bases, leaving 7 bases between them. The germline gives CDR1 MDHEN, CDR2 SYDVKM. CDR3 size: 12 residues. CDR3 bases: TGTGCCAGCAGTTTAAACAGCCCTGAAGCTTTCTTT. Residues: CASSLNSPEAFF.

V gene TRBV5-1 combines with J gene TRBJ1-1; 9 nucleotides line up with TRBD1. The V gene's germline CDR1 is SGHRS and CDR2 YFSETQ. V was clipped by 3 bases and J by 4 bases; unmatched bases: 4. The CDR3 is 14 amino acids. The CDR3 nucleotides read TGCGCCAGCAGCTCTGGACAGGGGTTCACTGAAGCTTTCTTT. Translated, it gives CASSSGQGFTEAFF. Full variable domain (remainder filled in from reference TRBV5-1 and TRBJ1-1): KAGVTQTPRYLIKTRGQQVTLSCSPISGHRSVSWYQQTPGQGLQFLFEYFSETQRNKGNFPGRFSGRQFSNSRSEMNVSTLELGDSALYLCASSSGQGFTEAFFGQGTRLTVV.